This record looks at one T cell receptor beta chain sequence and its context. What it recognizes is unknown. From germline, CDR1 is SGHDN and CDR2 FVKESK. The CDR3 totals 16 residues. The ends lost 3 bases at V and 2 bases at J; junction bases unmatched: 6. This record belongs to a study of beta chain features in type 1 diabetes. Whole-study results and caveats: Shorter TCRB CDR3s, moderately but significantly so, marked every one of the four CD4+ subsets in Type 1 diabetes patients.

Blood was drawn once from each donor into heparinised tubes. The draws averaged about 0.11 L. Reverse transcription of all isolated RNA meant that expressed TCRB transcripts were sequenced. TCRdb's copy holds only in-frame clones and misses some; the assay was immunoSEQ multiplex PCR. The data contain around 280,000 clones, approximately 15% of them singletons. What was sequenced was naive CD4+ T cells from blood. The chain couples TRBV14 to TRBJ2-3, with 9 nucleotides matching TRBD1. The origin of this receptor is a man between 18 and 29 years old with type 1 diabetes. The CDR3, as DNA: TGTGCCAGCAGCCACCGGCGGGACAGGGTCACAGATACGCAGTATTTT. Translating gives CASSHRRDRVTDTQYF.